The 10 T cell receptor beta chains listed next were all sequenced from one sample in a study of blood T cells in healthy people across ages. It was with a sample-barcoded 5' primer and a J-beta primer mix that a second PCR of about 7 to 12 cycles was run. Via MiXCR, TCRdb re-called the 5' RACE reads, giving one row per CDR3 protein. The sample includes fewer than 1,200,000 distinct CDR3 sequences, 20% to 25% of them seen just once. The same sample was also used in a study of T cells of mothers and their children.

Sequences were obtained from blood. The receptors come from a girl aged 2 to 9 in good health.

This clonotype was seen a single time. The rearrangement joins TRBV12-3 or TRBV12-4 to TRBJ2-7, with D tentatively TRBD2 (6 bases). The last part of the DNA fits TRBJ2-5 better; the J call may be wrong. The CDR3 covers 16 residues. CDR3 protein: CASSSRDIGRMETQYF. The CDR3 DNA is TGTGCCAGCAGTTCCCGTGACATCGGGAGAATGGAGACCCAGTACTTC.

V is TRBV12-3 or TRBV12-4 and J is TRBJ2-1; 9 bases line up with TRBD1. This CDR3 has 16 amino acids. J lost 5 bases, V lost 5 bases, and 10 bases had no gene match. CDR3 DNA sequence: TGTGCCAGCAGTCCTCTAGGACAGGGGCCAAACAATGAGCAGTTCTTC. Its translation is CASSPLGQGPNNEQFF.

The V and J genes are TRBV7-3 and TRBJ2-1; D gene uncertain. The germline V gene encodes CDR1 SGHTA and CDR2 FQGTGA. V was clipped by 5 bases and J by 0 bases, with 11 bases between them. There are 15 residues in the CDR3. CDR3 sequence reads: CASSPLYSSYNEQFF. The CDR3 nucleotides read TGTGCCAGCAGCCCCCTTTACAGCTCCTACAATGAGCAGTTCTTC.

The J gene is TRBJ2-1, the V gene TRBV6-2 or TRBV6-3, with 8 bases that match TRBD2. CDR3 length: 17 residues. V trimming: 6 bases; J trimming: 2 bases; junction bases outside the gene matches: 12. The germline gives CDR1 MNHEY, CDR2 SVGEGT. The CDR3: CASSWTGAGDPYNEQFF. The CDR3 coding sequence is TGTGCCAGCAGCTGGACGGGAGCGGGAGACCCCTACAATGAGCAGTTCTTC.

The genes are TRBV6-5 and TRBJ2-7; perhaps TRBD2 as D (5 bases). V gave up 5 bases and J gave up 5 bases, with 16 bases separating them. Germline loops: CDR1 MNHEY, CDR2 SVGAGI. CDR3 size: 14 residues. The CDR3 bases are TGTGCCAGCAGTATCGGGGAAATTTCCCACGAGCAGTACTTC. It codes for CASSIGEISHEQYF.

The chain recombines TRBV2 with TRBJ2-3; D unresolved. The V gene's germline CDR1 is SNHLY and CDR2 FYNNEI. Between the trimmed V and J ends, which lost 8 bases and 4 bases, there was a span of 10 bases. The CDR3 consists of 12 residues. CDR3 residues: CASLIRADTQYF. CDR3 DNA: TGTGCCAGCCTCATTCGGGCAGATACGCAGTATTTT.

CDR3 coding DNA: TGTGCCAGCAGTGAAAGGTCTCTATCTGACACTGAAGCTTTCTTT. Its translation is CASSERSLSDTEAFF. This sequence joins TRBV6-1 and TRBJ1-1; D is ambiguous. V lost 2 bases to trimming and J lost 3 bases, with 13 bases between them. The CDR3 spans 15 residues. Germline assignment: CDR1 MNHNS and CDR2 SASEGT.

The gene calls are TRBV28 and TRBJ2-3; 7 bases line up with TRBD2. V was pared by 5 bases and J by 0 bases, with 20 bases of the junction left unmatched. This CDR3 has 20 amino acids. Germline-derived CDR1 and CDR2 are MDHEN and SYDVKM. The CDR3 coding sequence is TGTGCCAGCAGTCCCAAAATCAAGATGCGTGGGGGGGACAGCACAGATACGCAGTATTTT. Protein product: CASSPKIKMRGGDSTDTQYF.

Only a few counts were recorded for this clonotype. The chain employs TRBV7-6 and TRBJ2-7; 10 bases line up with TRBD2. The germline V gene has CDR1 SGHVS and CDR2 FNYEAQ. V shed 4 bases and J 2 bases; nucleotides not matched to a gene: 8. CDR3 length equals 16 residues. The CDR3 sequence is CASSSSSGRNPYEQYF. The CDR3 DNA is TGTGCCAGCAGCTCGTCTAGCGGGAGAAATCCCTACGAGCAGTACTTC.

The chain uses TRBV7-9 and TRBJ2-5, with 14 bases matching TRBD2. Near its end, the DNA agrees better with TRBJ2-1, so the J call may be wrong. CDR1 and CDR2 (germline): SEHNR, FQNEAQ (reference sequence). The CDR3 is 17 residues long. The DNA for the CDR3 is TGTGCCAGCAGCTTGGCGGGGACTAGCGGGAGTTGGAGTGAGCAGTTCTTC. Its translation is CASSLAGTSGSWSEQFF.